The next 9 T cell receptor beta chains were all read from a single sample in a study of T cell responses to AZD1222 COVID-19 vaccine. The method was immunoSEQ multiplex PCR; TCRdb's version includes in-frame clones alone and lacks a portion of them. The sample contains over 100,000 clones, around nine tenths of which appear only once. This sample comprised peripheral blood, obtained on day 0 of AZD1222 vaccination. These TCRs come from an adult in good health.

The CDR3 DNA reads TGTGCCAGCTCACTTCAACCGGGACAGGGTTACGAGCAGTACTTC. It is translated as CASSLQPGQGYEQYF. The chain couples TRBV18 to TRBJ2-7; 9 nucleotides align to TRBD1. V trimming: 4 bases; J trimming: 4 bases; junction bases outside the gene matches: 8. The CDR3 loop spans 15 amino acids. CDR1 and CDR2 from the germline V gene are KGHSH and LQKENI. The full variable domain, its missing parts supplied by reference TRBV18 and TRBJ2-7, is NAGVMQNPRHLVRRRGQEARLRCSPMKGHSHVYWYRQLPEEGLKFMVYLQKENIIDESGMPKERFSAEFPKEGPSILRIQQVVRGDSAAYFCASSLQPGQGYEQYFGPGTRLTVT.

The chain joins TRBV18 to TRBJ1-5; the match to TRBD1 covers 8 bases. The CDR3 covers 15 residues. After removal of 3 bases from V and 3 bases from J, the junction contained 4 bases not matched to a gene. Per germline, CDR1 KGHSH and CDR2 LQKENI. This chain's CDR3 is CASSPGTGSNQPQHF. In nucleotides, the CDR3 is TGTGCCAGCTCACCCGGGACAGGATCCAATCAGCCCCAGCATTTT. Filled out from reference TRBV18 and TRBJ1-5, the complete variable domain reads NAGVMQNPRHLVRRRGQEARLRCSPMKGHSHVYWYRQLPEEGLKFMVYLQKENIIDESGMPKERFSAEFPKEGPSILRIQQVVRGDSAAYFCASSPGTGSNQPQHFGDGTRLSIL.

CDR3 protein: CASSRGQLGTEAFF. Written as DNA, the CDR3 is TGTGCCAGCAGCCGTGGACAGTTGGGCACTGAAGCTTTCTTT. This chain joins TRBV14 and TRBJ1-1; D possibly corresponds to TRBD1 (6 bases). Germline lookup yields CDR1 SGHDN and CDR2 FVKESK. The ends were cut back, 4 bases at V and 4 bases at J, with 13 bases in the middle. The CDR3 runs to 14 residues. Supplemented by reference TRBV14 and TRBJ1-1, the full variable domain reads EAGVTQFPSHSVIEKGQTVTLRCDPISGHDNLYWYRRVMGKEIKFLLHFVKESKQDESGMPNNRFLAERTGGTYSTLKVQPAELEDSGVYFCASSRGQLGTEAFFGQGTRLTVV.

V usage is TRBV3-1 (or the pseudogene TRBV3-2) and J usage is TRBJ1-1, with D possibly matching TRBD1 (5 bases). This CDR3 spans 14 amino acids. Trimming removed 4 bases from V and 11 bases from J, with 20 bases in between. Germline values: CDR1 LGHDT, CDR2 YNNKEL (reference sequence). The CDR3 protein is CASSPPLSDSGAFF. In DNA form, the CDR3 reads TGTGCCAGCAGCCCCCCCTTATCTGACAGTGGGGCTTTCTTT.

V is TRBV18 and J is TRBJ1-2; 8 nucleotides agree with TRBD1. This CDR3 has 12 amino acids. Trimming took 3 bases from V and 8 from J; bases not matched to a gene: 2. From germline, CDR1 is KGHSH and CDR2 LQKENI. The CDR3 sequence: CASSPDREGYTF. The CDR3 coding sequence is TGTGCCAGCTCACCGGACAGGGAAGGCTACACCTTC.

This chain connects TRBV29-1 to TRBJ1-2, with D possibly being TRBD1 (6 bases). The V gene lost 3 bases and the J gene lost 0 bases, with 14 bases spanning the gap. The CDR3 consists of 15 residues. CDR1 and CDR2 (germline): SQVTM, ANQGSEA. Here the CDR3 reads CSVEGGQQPNYGYTF. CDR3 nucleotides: TGCAGCGTTGAGGGGGGGCAGCAACCTAACTATGGCTACACCTTC.

CDR3 sequence (DNA): TGTGCCATCAAGGGACAGGGAGGAAACACTGAAGCTTTCTTT. Protein sequence: CAIKGQGGNTEAFF. The chain has TRBV10-3 and TRBJ1-1; 9 nucleotides agree with TRBD1. Per germline, CDR1 ENHRY and CDR2 SYGVKD. There are 14 residues in the CDR3. With V trimmed by 7 bases and J by 2 bases, 5 bases remained unmatched.

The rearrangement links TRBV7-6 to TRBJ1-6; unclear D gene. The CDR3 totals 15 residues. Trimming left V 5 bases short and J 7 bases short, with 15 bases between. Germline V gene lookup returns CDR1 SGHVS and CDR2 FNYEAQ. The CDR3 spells CASSREGYGNSPLHF. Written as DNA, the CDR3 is TGTGCCAGCAGCCGGGAAGGGTACGGGAATTCACCCCTCCACTTT. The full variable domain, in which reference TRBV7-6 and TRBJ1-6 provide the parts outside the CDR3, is GAGVSQSPRYKVTKRGQDVALRCDPISGHVSLYWYRQALGQGPEFLTYFNYEAQQDKSGLPNDRFSAERPEGSISTLTIQRTEQRDSAMYRCASSREGYGNSPLHFGNGTRLTVT.

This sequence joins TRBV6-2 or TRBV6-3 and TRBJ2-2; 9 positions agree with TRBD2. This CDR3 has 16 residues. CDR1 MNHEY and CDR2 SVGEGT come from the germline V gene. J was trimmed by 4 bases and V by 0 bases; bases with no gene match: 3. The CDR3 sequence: CASSYSLAGSTGELFF. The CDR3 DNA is TGTGCCAGCAGTTACTCCCTAGCGGGAAGCACCGGGGAGCTGTTTTTT.